The 31 T cell receptor beta chains below all came from one sample that was sequenced in a study of blood T cell repertoires in COVID-19. TCRdb's copy holds only in-frame clones and misses some; the assay was immunoSEQ multiplex PCR. The data hold fewer than 400,000 clones, with roughly 89% observed a single time. The sample comprised PBMCs or T cells enriched from blood (not recorded which). The receptors were gathered from a woman aged 50 to 65 who had recovered from COVID-19.

This chain joins TRBV18 and TRBJ1-5; TRBD1 matches 7 bases. The CDR3 covers 15 residues. With V trimmed by 6 bases and J by 3 bases, 8 bases remained unmatched. Germline V lookup: CDR1 KGHSH, CDR2 LQKENI. CDR3 amino acids: CASSPLGQVNQPQHF. Written as DNA, the CDR3 is TGTGCCAGCTCGCCTCTCGGACAGGTCAATCAGCCCCAGCATTTT.

This clone was observed a single time. V is TRBV14 and J is TRBJ2-7; tentatively, D is TRBD1 (6 bases). The V gene lost 5 bases and the J gene lost 2 bases, with 7 bases spanning the gap. CDR1 and CDR2 from the germline V gene are SGHDN and FVKESK. CDR3 size: 12 residues. The CDR3 protein is CASSAGAYEQYF. In DNA form, the CDR3 reads TGTGCCAGCAGCGCAGGGGCCTACGAGCAGTACTTC. The full variable domain, its missing parts supplied by reference TRBV14 and TRBJ2-7, is EAGVTQFPSHSVIEKGQTVTLRCDPISGHDNLYWYRRVMGKEIKFLLHFVKESKQDESGMPNNRFLAERTGGTYSTLKVQPAELEDSGVYFCASSAGAYEQYFGPGTRLTVT.

This clone was found a few times. Other DNA sequences from this sample encode an identical CDR3 as well. V usage is TRBV19 and J usage is TRBJ1-2; TRBD1 is a possible D gene (5 bases). Between the trimmed V and J ends, which lost 2 bases and 4 bases, there was a span of 8 bases. Germline V gene sequence: CDR1 LNHDA, CDR2 SQIVND (reference sequence). This CDR3 comprises 13 residues. CDR3 bases: TGTGCCAGTAGTATACAGGGTGGCTATGGCTACACCTTC. This sequence encodes CASSIQGGYGYTF.

The chain has TRBV7-9 and TRBJ1-6, with D uncertain. Trimming pared 1 base from V and 13 bases from J, leaving 8 bases between. Germline loops: CDR1 SEHNR, CDR2 FQNEAQ (reference sequence). The CDR3 runs 12 residues. The CDR3 DNA reads as TGTGCCAGCAGCTTAGACTTACCCCCCCTCCACTTT. Protein: CASSLDLPPLHF.

J is TRBJ2-6 and V is TRBV2; 8 nucleotides agree with TRBD1. Germline trimming cut 4 bases from V and 0 bases from J; bases unmatched to any gene: 5. The length of the CDR3 is 17 residues. The germline V gene has CDR1 SNHLY and CDR2 FYNNEI. CDR3 nucleotides: TGTGCCAGCAGTGTGAAGGGGACAGGCTCTGGGGCCAACGTCCTGACTTTC. This encodes CASSVKGTGSGANVLTF.

The chain carries TRBV7-8 and TRBJ1-5; a possible D gene is TRBD1 (5 bases). Trimming took off 5 bases at V and 6 bases at J, with 20 bases between the two ends. Per the germline V gene, CDR1 is SGHVS and CDR2 is FQNEAQ. The CDR3 spans 16 residues. The CDR3 sequence: CASSQARVLFGQPQHF. The CDR3 DNA reads TGTGCCAGCAGCCAAGCCAGGGTATTATTCGGTCAGCCCCAGCATTTT.

The rearrangement uses TRBV10-3 and TRBJ2-6, with 7 bases fitting TRBD1. The CDR3 spans 17 residues. Per the germline V gene, CDR1 is ENHRY and CDR2 is SYGVKD. V lost 10 bases, J lost 2 bases, and 14 bases stayed unmatched. The CDR3 reads CATQTGAEQAGANVLTF. As DNA, the CDR3 is TGTGCCACACAAACAGGGGCAGAACAGGCTGGGGCCAACGTCCTGACTTTC.

The chain carries TRBV19 and TRBJ2-1; 11 bases align to TRBD1. The CDR3 has 19 amino acids. Per germline, CDR1 LNHDA and CDR2 SQIVND (reference sequence). Trimming at V came to 6 bases and at J to 6 bases, leaving 19 bases not matched to a gene. The CDR3, as DNA: TGTGCCAGTAGGTCTATGGACAGGGGGCGAGTGGCACACGGCAATGAGCAGTTCTTC. As protein: CASRSMDRGRVAHGNEQFF.

The rearrangement uses TRBV6-5 and TRBJ1-6, with a possible D match to TRBD1 (5 bases). Germline lookup yields CDR1 MNHEY and CDR2 SVGAGI. The CDR3 length is 13 residues. Trimming shortened V by 1 base and J by 8 bases, and 6 bases separated the two germline ends. CDR3 DNA sequence: TGTGCCAGCAGTTACTTCAGGGATTCACCCCTCCACTTT. It codes for CASSYFRDSPLHF.

The chain combines TRBV3-1 (or the pseudogene TRBV3-2) with TRBJ1-4, with no clear D. Trimming took off 2 bases at V and 8 bases at J, with 9 bases between the two ends. Germline values: CDR1 LGHDT, CDR2 YNNKEL (reference sequence). The CDR3 runs 13 residues. The CDR3, as DNA: TGTGCCAGCAGCCAATCTGCGAAGGAAAAACTGTTTTTT. Its translation: CASSQSAKEKLFF.

This chain uses TRBV11-2 with TRBJ2-7; 7 bases are a match to TRBD2. The V segment lost 3 bases and the J segment 3 bases; nucleotides outside the gene matches: 2. The germline V gene encodes CDR1 SGHAT and CDR2 FQNNGV. The CDR3 loop spans 13 amino acids. The CDR3 region has the DNA TGTGCCAGCAGCTTCAGCGGGAACTACGAGCAGTACTTC. This gives the protein CASSFSGNYEQYF.

V and J are TRBV28 and TRBJ2-7; a possible D gene is TRBD1 (5 bases). This CDR3 is built from 15 residues. The V gene lost 6 bases and the J gene lost 3 bases, with 18 bases spanning the gap. In germline, CDR1 is MDHEN, CDR2 SYDVKM. The CDR3 region has the DNA TGTGCCAGCAGCGAAAACTTGGACAAAGACTACGAGCAGTACTTC. It encodes CASSENLDKDYEQYF.

The J gene is TRBJ2-1, the V gene TRBV2; 10 nucleotides line up with TRBD2. This CDR3 is built from 15 residues. The junction had 5 bases not matched to a gene; V was cut back by 3 bases and J by 6 bases. Germline V CDR1 and CDR2: SNHLY, FYNNEI. The CDR3 reads CASSDQRGGINEQFF. CDR3 nucleotide sequence: TGTGCCAGCAGTGATCAGCGGGGGGGCATCAATGAGCAGTTCTTC. Full variable domain (outside the CDR3, taken from reference TRBV2 and TRBJ2-1): EPEVTQTPSHQVTQMGQEVILRCVPISNHLYFYWYRQILGQKVEFLVSFYNNEISEKSEIFDDQFSVERPDGSNFTLKIRSTKLEDSAMYFCASSDQRGGINEQFFGPGTRLTVL.

The J gene is TRBJ1-5, the V gene TRBV19; possible D gene TRBD1, 5 bases. Germline V gives CDR1 LNHDA, CDR2 SQIVND (reference sequence). V gave up 5 bases and J gave up 2 bases, with 13 bases separating them. The CDR3 consists of 15 residues. The CDR3 nucleotides are TGTGCCAGTAGTGGGGCCCCTTTTGGCAATCAGCCCCAGCATTTT. Translation: CASSGAPFGNQPQHF.

The gene calls are TRBV19 and TRBJ2-7; the D gene is possibly TRBD1 (5 bases). CDR3 length equals 14 residues. The germline CDR1 and CDR2 sequences are LNHDA and SQIVND (reference sequence). The ends were cut back, 3 bases at V and 5 bases at J, with 14 bases in the middle. The CDR3 DNA reads TGTGCCAGTAGTATCCTGGCAGGGATCGACGAGCAGTACTTC. This sequence encodes CASSILAGIDEQYF.

The chain recombines TRBV19 with TRBJ2-7, with 7 bases that match TRBD1. The CDR3 length is 14 residues. Germline V lookup: CDR1 LNHDA, CDR2 SQIVND (reference sequence). V shed 3 bases and J 1 base; nucleotides not matched to a gene: 3. CDR3 nucleotide sequence: TGTGCCAGTAGTATCCGACAGGGTTCCTACGAGCAGTACTTC. Translated, it gives CASSIRQGSYEQYF. Drawing the rest from reference TRBV19 and TRBJ2-7, the complete variable domain is DGGITQSPKYLFRKEGQNVTLSCEQNLNHDAMYWYRQDPGQGLRLIYYSQIVNDFQKGDIAEGYSVSREKKESFPLTVTSAQKNPTAFYLCASSIRQGSYEQYFGPGTRLTVT.

This chain connects TRBV2 to TRBJ1-6, with D tentatively TRBD1 (5 bases). V gave up 6 bases and J gave up 7 bases, with 10 bases separating them. Germline V gene lookup returns CDR1 SNHLY and CDR2 FYNNEI. The CDR3 runs 13 residues. The CDR3: CASRTETNSPLHF. The DNA of the CDR3 is TGTGCCAGCAGGACAGAAACGAATTCACCCCTCCACTTT. Full variable domain (rest looked up from reference TRBV2 and TRBJ1-6): EPEVTQTPSHQVTQMGQEVILRCVPISNHLYFYWYRQILGQKVEFLVSFYNNEISEKSEIFDDQFSVERPDGSNFTLKIRSTKLEDSAMYFCASRTETNSPLHFGNGTRLTVT.

J is TRBJ1-2 and V is TRBV6-5; D unclear. CDR3 length: 13 amino acids. Trimming took 6 bases from V and 6 from J, leaving 14 bases between them. Germline values: CDR1 MNHEY, CDR2 SVGAGI. CDR3 protein: CASSRTEKNGYTF. In nucleotides, the CDR3 is TGTGCCAGCAGCCGTACTGAGAAAAATGGCTACACCTTC.

J is TRBJ2-5 and V is TRBV2, with 8 positions matching TRBD1. Per the germline V gene, CDR1 is SNHLY and CDR2 is FYNNEI. V gave up 1 base and J gave up 9 bases; unmatched junction bases: 13. CDR3 size: 16 residues. The CDR3 here is CASSEVGQGHQGSQYF. The DNA of the CDR3 is TGTGCCAGCAGTGAAGTAGGACAGGGCCACCAAGGCTCCCAGTACTTC.

The chain has TRBV6-5 and TRBJ1-1, with D possibly TRBD1 on 6 matching bases. The CDR3 is 15 amino acids. Germline CDR1 reads MNHEY; CDR2 reads SVGAGI. Trimming removed 0 bases from V and 4 bases from J, with 12 bases in between. This chain's CDR3 is CASSYSAGAGTEAFF. CDR3 coding DNA: TGTGCCAGCAGTTACTCGGCGGGGGCAGGCACTGAAGCTTTCTTT.

This rearrangement joins TRBV5-1 to TRBJ2-7; TRBD1 aligns across 9 bases. Per germline, CDR1 SGHRS and CDR2 YFSETQ. With 4 bases clipped from V and 3 bases from J, the junction kept 11 bases outside the gene matches. The CDR3 spans 16 residues. The chain's CDR3 is CASSTGQGIGLYEQYF. Here the CDR3 DNA reads TGCGCCAGCAGCACAGGACAGGGGATCGGGCTCTACGAGCAGTACTTC. Full variable domain (remainder filled in from reference TRBV5-1 and TRBJ2-7): KAGVTQTPRYLIKTRGQQVTLSCSPISGHRSVSWYQQTPGQGLQFLFEYFSETQRNKGNFPGRFSGRQFSNSRSEMNVSTLELGDSALYLCASSTGQGIGLYEQYFGPGTRLTVT.

The chain is built from TRBV27 and TRBJ2-4, with D possibly TRBD2 on 7 matching bases. Per germline, CDR1 MNHEY and CDR2 SMNVEV (reference sequence). V lost 8 bases and J lost 4, with 21 bases in between. CDR3 length equals 16 residues. The chain's CDR3 is CASQPRGALGKNIQYF. The CDR3 DNA sequence: TGTGCCAGCCAACCCCGGGGGGCCCTGGGAAAAAACATTCAGTACTTC.

V and J are TRBV2 and TRBJ1-2; a possible D gene is TRBD1 (5 bases). The germline V gene has CDR1 SNHLY and CDR2 FYNNEI. The CDR3 totals 15 residues. With 6 bases removed from V and 0 bases from J, the gap between germline ends came to 14 bases. The CDR3 region has the DNA TGTGCCAGCAGGACAGAGTTTCGAGCTAACTATGGCTACACCTTC. The encoded protein is CASRTEFRANYGYTF.

This clone was observed once. The chain is built from TRBV19 and TRBJ2-2; D perhaps matches TRBD1 (6 bases). Germline V CDR1 and CDR2: LNHDA, SQIVND (reference sequence). V gave up 7 bases and J gave up 5 bases, with 14 bases separating them. This CDR3 has 14 residues. CDR3 sequence reads: CASKPTGGTGELFF. The CDR3 DNA reads as TGTGCCAGTAAACCGACAGGTGGGACCGGGGAGCTGTTTTTT.

The genes are TRBV2 and TRBJ2-3; possibly TRBD2 for D (6 bases). CDR3 length: 18 residues. Trimming stripped 9 bases from V and 0 bases from J, with 25 bases between. The V gene's germline CDR1 is SNHLY and CDR2 FYNNEI. The CDR3 DNA reads TGTGCCAGTTCCGCTGGGACTCGGAGTACGCCTAGCACAGATACGCAGTATTTT. Amino acids: CASSAGTRSTPSTDTQYF.

This chain connects TRBV5-1 to TRBJ1-1, with 7 bases fitting TRBD1. Trimming took 5 bases from V and 5 from J; bases not matched to a gene: 6. Per the germline V gene, CDR1 is SGHRS and CDR2 is YFSETQ. This CDR3 region has 13 residues. The chain's CDR3 is CASREGAGTEAFF. The CDR3 region has the DNA TGCGCCAGCAGAGAGGGGGCAGGTACTGAAGCTTTCTTT.

This rearrangement joins TRBV27 to TRBJ1-2; 9 bases agree with TRBD1. The junction had 12 bases not matched to a gene; V was cut back by 6 bases and J by 7 bases. The CDR3 totals 15 residues. The germline V gene encodes CDR1 MNHEY and CDR2 SMNVEV (reference sequence). In nucleotides, the CDR3 is TGTGCCAGCAGCTTCAACCGGGACAGGGTTTTTGGCTACACCTTC. It encodes CASSFNRDRVFGYTF.

The rearrangement uses TRBV5-1 and TRBJ1-2, with 9 bases fitting TRBD1. This CDR3 is built from 15 residues. The germline CDR1 and CDR2 sequences are SGHRS and YFSETQ. The V gene end was trimmed by 4 bases and the J gene end by 0 bases; junction bases not matched to a gene: 4. The CDR3 DNA sequence: TGCGCCAGCAGCCCGGGACAGGGAGCTAACTATGGCTACACCTTC. Its translation is CASSPGQGANYGYTF.

This chain uses TRBV29-1 with TRBJ2-5; TRBD2 might be the D (6 bases). The CDR3 is made up of 11 amino acids. CDR1 is SQVTM, CDR2 ANQGSEA, per germline. The V and J ends lost 5 bases and 5 bases respectively, with 9 bases between them. The CDR3 region is CSVWEAETQYF. DNA of the CDR3: TGCAGCGTTTGGGAGGCGGAGACCCAGTACTTC. Together with reference TRBV29-1 and TRBJ2-5, the CDR3 gives the full variable domain: SAVISQKPSRDICQRGTSLTIQCQVDSQVTMMFWYRQQPGQSLTLIATANQGSEATYESGFVIDKFPISRPNLTFSTLTVSNMSPEDSSIYLCSVWEAETQYFGPGTRLLVL.

This clone was counted only a few times. The rearrangement joins TRBV14 to TRBJ2-7; no definite D call. Looked up from germline, CDR1 is SGHDN and CDR2 is FVKESK. V lost 6 bases to trimming and J lost 0 bases, with 9 bases between them. This CDR3 has 13 residues. In DNA, the CDR3 is TGTGCCAGCAGATTGAGCGTCTCCTACGAGCAGTACTTC. Amino acid sequence: CASRLSVSYEQYF.

The V and J genes are TRBV29-1 and TRBJ2-3; D is unclear. The germline gives CDR1 SQVTM, CDR2 ANQGSEA. This CDR3 is built from 13 residues. The V end lost 4 bases, the J end lost 1 base, and 9 bases lay between the germline ends. CDR3 sequence: CSVGPAGTDTQYF. CDR3 coding DNA: TGCAGCGTTGGACCGGCGGGCACAGATACGCAGTATTTT.